A selection of T cell receptor beta chains follows, all from one sample in a study of CD8+ T cells in alopecia areata. Assay: immunoSEQ multiplex PCR; the TCRdb copy retains only in-frame clones and omits some. The sample contains 100,000 to 150,000 clones, about 50% of which appear only once. Sample: NKG2D-low CD8+ T cells sorted from blood. These receptors all come from a human donor with alopecia areata. Both conserved end residues are part of each CDR3. The D gene is left open where the match is weak. Size values are once, few and many counts, or a class for expanded clones, and some rows have none.

v_call	clone_size	j_call	d_call	cdr3_length	cdr3_aa	cdr3_nt
TRBV29-1	NA	TRBJ2-1	TRBD2	14	CSVEGLAVHNEQFF	TGCAGCGTTGAAGGACTAGCGGTTCACAATGAGCAGTTCTTC
TRBV27	few	TRBJ2-7	TRBD1	14	CASSLLDRGHEQYF	TGTGCCAGCAGTTTATTGGACAGGGGCCACGAGCAGTACTTC
TRBV30	NA	TRBJ1-2	NA	13	CAWSSDDRRGYTF	TGTGCCTGGAGTAGTGACGACCGAAGAGGCTACACCTTC
TRBV29-1	NA	TRBJ1-1	NA	15	CSVVGNQGKNTEAFF	TGCAGCGTGGTTGGAAATCAGGGGAAGAACACTGAAGCTTTCTTT
TRBV29-1	NA	TRBJ1-2	NA	13	CSVDRGALYGYTF	TGCAGCGTTGATCGGGGGGCGCTTTATGGCTACACCTTC
TRBV5-1	few	TRBJ2-7	NA	12	CASSWGGSEQYF	TGCGCCAGCAGCTGGGGGGGCAGCGAGCAGTACTTC
TRBV2	NA	TRBJ2-7	TRBD2	17	CASSGPSGGRSSYEQYF	TGTGCCAGCAGTGGCCCTAGCGGGGGTCGAAGCTCCTACGAGCAGTACTTC
TRBV9	NA	TRBJ2-6	NA	14	CASSVGVGANVLTF	TGTGCCAGCAGCGTAGGGGTTGGGGCCAACGTCCTGACTTTC
TRBV30	NA	TRBJ2-6	NA	14	CAWSEGSGANVLTF	TGTGCCTGGAGTGAGGGTTCTGGGGCCAACGTCCTGACTTTC
TRBV12-5	many	TRBJ2-3	NA	11	CASGGTDTQYF	TGTGCTAGTGGTGGCACAGATACGCAGTATTTT
TRBV28	NA	TRBJ1-1	TRBD1	14	CASSPPGGNTEAFF	TGTGCCAGCAGTCCGCCAGGGGGGAACACTGAAGCTTTCTTT
TRBV28	few	TRBJ2-1	NA	11	CASSTSNEQFF	TGTGCCAGCTCGACTAGTAATGAGCAGTTCTTC
TRBV4-2	NA	TRBJ2-7	NA	12	CASSQDGGEQYF	TGTGCCAGCAGCCAAGATGGTGGGGAGCAGTACTTC
TRBV4-1	NA	TRBJ1-1	TRBD1	17	CASSQDPPSGGNTEAFF	TGCGCCAGCAGCCAAGATCCCCCCTCAGGGGGTAACACTGAAGCTTTCTTT
TRBV30	NA	TRBJ2-1	TRBD1	15	CAWSGPGQGDNEQFF	TGTGCCTGGAGTGGGCCGGGACAGGGGGACAATGAGCAGTTCTTC
TRBV29-1	NA	TRBJ2-5	NA	15	CSVAHPHRTEETQYF	TGCAGCGTTGCCCACCCACATCGGACAGAAGAGACCCAGTACTTC
TRBV5-1	few	TRBJ2-1	NA	12	CASSFVYNEQFF	TGCGCCAGCAGCTTTGTGTACAATGAGCAGTTCTTC
TRBV28	NA	TRBJ2-5	TRBD1	14	CASSSDREQETQYF	TGTGCCAGCAGTTCTGACAGGGAACAAGAGACCCAGTACTTC
TRBV29-1	NA	TRBJ2-3	NA	13	CSVGVRGTDTQYF	TGCAGCGTTGGTGTCAGGGGCACAGATACGCAGTATTTT
TRBV11-2	once	TRBJ2-3	TRBD2	18	CASSPRLAGNFGTDTQYF	TGTGCCAGCAGCCCTCGACTAGCGGGTAATTTTGGCACAGATACGCAGTATTTT
TRBV13	NA	TRBJ2-5	TRBD1	14	CASSQGTVQETQYF	TGTGCCAGCAGCCAAGGGACAGTCCAAGAGACCCAGTACTTC
TRBV28	NA	TRBJ2-2	NA	12	CASSTGTGELFF	TGTGCCAGCAGTACGGGCACCGGGGAGCTGTTTTTT
TRBV5-6	NA	TRBJ1-1	TRBD1	15	CASSLDRGMNTEAFF	TGTGCCAGCAGCTTGGACAGGGGTATGAACACTGAAGCTTTCTTT
TRBV7-9	few	TRBJ2-1	NA	15	CASSPLASSYNEQFF	TGTGCCAGCAGCCCTCTAGCGAGCTCCTACAATGAGCAGTTCTTC
TRBV27	once	TRBJ1-5	NA	12	CASSFLNQPQHF	TGTGCCAGCAGTTTTTTGAATCAGCCCCAGCATTTT
TRBV19	few	TRBJ2-5	NA	8	CAMETQYF	TGTGCCATGGAGACCCAGTACTTC